The present TCR beta chain was sequenced within a study of T cells in Graves' hyperthyroidism and ophthalmopathy. Study at large: At the time of initial diagnosis and before any treatment, peripheral blood was collected. The study, taken as a whole, reports: Ophthalmopathy got predicted by the model a median 6.5 months before its onset.

This clonotype was seen many times. Its antigen is unknown. V lost 3 bases and J 6 bases, leaving 21 bases between the germline ends. Per germline, CDR1 MDHEN and CDR2 SYDVKM. The CDR3 loop spans 17 amino acids. Template material for amplifying TCR beta CDR3 regions consisted of RNA transcripts. Initially, a first-round RT-PCR of the TCR CDR3 employed the HTBI primer set. MiXCR, run by TCRdb on the multiplex PCR reads, gives a single entry per CDR3 protein. The sample shows about 740,000 distinct CDR3 sequences, 14% of them seen only once. Each 10 ml fresh peripheral blood draw supplied the PBMCs. The sequenced material came from blood. The V gene is TRBV28, the J gene TRBJ2-1; D is ambiguous. The origin of this receptor is a young woman with Graves' hyperthyroidism. The CDR3 loop is CASSFLSDTKSSNEQFF. The DNA for the CDR3 is TGTGCCAGCAGTTTTTTGAGCGATACAAAGTCGTCCAATGAGCAGTTCTTC.